Given below is one T cell receptor beta chain in context. The record originates from a study of CD8+ T cells in alopecia areata. Treatment noted: oral pan-JAK inhibitor, 5-10 mg twice daily. Samples from alopecia areata patients were lesional scalp punch biopsies and peripheral blood. Sorting from PBMCs produced CD4+ and CD8+ T cells. Sequencing relied on a cDNA template that was reverse transcribed from extracted RNA. Sequencing used immunoSEQ multiplex PCR; TCRdb keeps in-frame clones, though not all of them. The sample includes under 250,000 clones, approximately 65% of them seen just once. The sequencing here drew on CD4+ T cells sorted from blood, taken around week 44, from a patient treated with tofacitinib. The source of this sequence is a human donor with alopecia areata.

Written as DNA, the CDR3 is TGTGCCAGCGCTGGGACAAGAGGGAACTATGGCTACACCTTC. Translation: CASAGTRGNYGYTF. This chain uses TRBV27 with TRBJ1-2; D is perhaps TRBD1 (6 bases). Germline V gene data show CDR1 as MNHEY and CDR2 as SMNVEV (reference sequence). CDR3 length equals 14 residues. Trimming shortened V by 8 bases and J by 2 bases, and 15 bases separated the two germline ends.